This T cell receptor beta chain was profiled in a study of T cell changes during pregnancy in multiple sclerosis. The CDR3 is 13 residues long. The germline gives CDR1 MNHEY, CDR2 SMNVEV (reference sequence). J was trimmed by 7 bases and V by 8 bases; bases with no gene match: 9. Clones were read by immunoSEQ multiplex PCR, and TCRdb kept only the in-frame ones, dropping some. The repertoire consists of tens of thousands of clones, with 92% occurring once and the leading ten covering about 2.8%. This clonotype was sampled from a female donor in good health, enrolled as a control in a pregnancy study. The sample here was peripheral blood, taken in the third trimester of pregnancy. The V gene is TRBV27, the J gene TRBJ1-1, with 8 nucleotides matching TRBD1. In nucleotides, the CDR3 is TGTGCCAGCGTTCTTTTGGACAGGGATGAAGCTTTCTTT. As protein: CASVLLDRDEAFF.